The clone carrying this T cell receptor beta chain was recorded a few times. Its cognate antigen is unknown. Clones were sequenced by immunoSEQ multiplex PCR, and TCRdb holds only the in-frame ones, with some missing. The sample records hundreds of thousands of clones, around 74% being singletons. This sample is drawn from a study of shared clonotypes between healthy human individuals. The CDR3 sequence is 15 residues long. The V gene's germline CDR1 is SGDLS and CDR2 YYNGEE. V was cut by 4 bases and J by 7 bases, with 17 bases left in between. Study observations and caveats: A few donors had about 5% of their naive CD4 clonotypes in common. Larger estimated richness was generally recorded for naive subsets relative to memory subsets. The diversity represented, both genetic and in exposure history, was limited by few donors.

The chain couples TRBV9 to TRBJ1-4; the D gene is possibly TRBD1 (5 bases). Sequencing was performed on memory CD4+ T cells sorted from blood. As to subset: CD45RA-negative fraction. The TCR sequence derives from a woman between 25 and 40 years old in good health. DNA for the CDR3: TGTGCCAGCAGCCCCACGACAGCTAGAGGTGAAAAACTGTTTTTT. Amino acids: CASSPTTARGEKLFF.